Sequencing of this T cell receptor beta chain was carried out in a study of CXCR3-negative and CXCR3-positive naive CD8 T cells. Whole-study context: The total count of TRB reads reached 120 million to 150 million, and each library contributed about 1.5 +/- 0.3 million.

The CDR3 covers 17 residues. Germline V gene sequence: CDR1 SGHNT, CDR2 YENEEA. Naive CD8+ T cells had a CD45RO-CCR7+CD27+CD95- phenotype. UMI-labeled TRB cDNA libraries were prepared by 5' RACE. TCRdb derives one entry per CDR3 protein from the 5' RACE reads, leaving out DNA. The data include over 100,000 distinct CDR3 sequences; the top ten clones carry roughly 0.29%. This receptor was identified in a human donor in good health. Some clones in this sample may be carry-over from other donors' samples. The sequenced sample was naive CXCR3- CD8+ T cells from blood. Subset defined: CD45RO-CCR7+CD27+CD95- naive CD8+ T cells lacking CXCR3 (TNR3-). The V and J genes are TRBV11-3 and TRBJ2-1; no DNA is available, so the TRBD2 call from TCRdb remains unchecked. CDR3 loop: CASSLVGLTGSYNEQFF.